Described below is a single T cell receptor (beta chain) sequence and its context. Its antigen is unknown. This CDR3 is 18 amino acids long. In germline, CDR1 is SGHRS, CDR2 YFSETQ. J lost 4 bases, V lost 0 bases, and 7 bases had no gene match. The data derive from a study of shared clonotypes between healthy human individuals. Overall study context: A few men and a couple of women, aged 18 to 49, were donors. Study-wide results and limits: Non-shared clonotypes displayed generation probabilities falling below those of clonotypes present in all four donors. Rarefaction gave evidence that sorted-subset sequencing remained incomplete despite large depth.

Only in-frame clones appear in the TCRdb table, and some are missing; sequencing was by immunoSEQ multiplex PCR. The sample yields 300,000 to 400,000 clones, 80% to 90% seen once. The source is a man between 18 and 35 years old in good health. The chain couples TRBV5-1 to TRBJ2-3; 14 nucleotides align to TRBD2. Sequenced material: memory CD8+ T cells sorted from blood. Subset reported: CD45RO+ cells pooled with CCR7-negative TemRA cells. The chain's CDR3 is CASSLARGTSGSSDTQYF. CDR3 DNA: TGCGCCAGCAGCTTGGCCCGCGGGACTAGCGGGAGTTCAGATACGCAGTATTTT.